The 32 T cell receptor beta chains presented below share a single source sample, sequenced in a study of T cells in Graves' hyperthyroidism and ophthalmopathy (dated by TCRdb to the late 2010s). The library relied on multiplex PCR. TCRdb shows the sequencer as Illumina HiSeq 2000. The TCR beta CDR3 regions were amplified from RNA transcripts. For the first round of RT-PCR on the TCR CDR3, the HTBI primer set was used together with the Qiagen OneStep RT-PCR kit. TCRdb trimmed public reads at Q25 via fastp, called clones via MiXCR and kept in-frame beta chains. One record per CDR3 amino acid sequence lists the most common genes and DNA. For this sample the table gives fewer than 650,000 distinct CDR3 sequences, of which approximately 14% were detected only once. Approximately 15% of the sample belongs to the ten largest clones. The sequencing input was blood. The receptor source for this set is a woman aged 40 to 50 with Graves' hyperthyroidism.

Turning to this clonotype: One end of the junction does not line up with germline, which may come from a read error. The chain uses TRBV5-1 and TRBJ2-3; D may correspond to TRBD1 or TRBD2 (5 bases each). Looked up from germline, CDR1 is SGHRS and CDR2 is YFSETQ. CDR3 length equals 15 residues. The CDR3 bases are TGCGCCAGCAGCTTTGTGACATCTAGCACAGGTACGCAGTATTTT. As protein: CASSFVTSSTGTQYF.

This clonotype was counted at least ten times. The chain employs TRBV12-3 or TRBV12-4 and TRBJ1-1, with no clear D. Trimming stripped 7 bases from V and 6 bases from J, with 15 bases between. This CDR3 has 13 amino acids. The chain's CDR3 is CASTQREASEAFF. CDR3 sequence (DNA): TGTGCCAGCACCCAAAGGGAGGCGTCTGAAGCTTTCTTT.

This clonotype occurred many times. The CDR3 sequence: CASTRSMGASADEQYF. CDR3 DNA: TGTGCCAGCACCCGAAGTATGGGGGCCTCCGCCGACGAGCAGTACTTC. This chain links TRBV13 with TRBJ2-7, with D perhaps TRBD1 (6 bases). V lost 7 bases, J lost 5 bases, and 24 bases lay in between. CDR3 length equals 16 residues. Germline CDR1 reads PRHDT; CDR2 reads FYEKMQ (reference sequence).

This clonotype was seen many times. The chain carries TRBV20-1 and TRBJ2-1, with D uncertain. In germline, CDR1 is DFQATT, CDR2 SNEGSKA (reference sequence). V dropped 0 bases and J dropped 7 bases, with 16 bases sitting between them. The CDR3 extends over 15 amino acids. The CDR3, as DNA: TGCAGTGCTAGAGATCCGGCGGTAGTGGGAAATGAGCAGTTCTTC. Translated: CSARDPAVVGNEQFF.

This clonotype has at least ten counts. The chain carries TRBV6-1 and TRBJ2-7, with D tentatively TRBD1 (6 bases). Germline values: CDR1 MNHNS, CDR2 SASEGT. The CDR3 covers 14 residues. V was trimmed by 6 bases and J by 3 bases, leaving 15 bases between them. The CDR3 nucleotides are TGTGCCAGCAGCTCGTCGGGACACCTCTACGAGCAGTACTTC. This gives the protein CASSSSGHLYEQYF.

The gene calls are TRBV19 and TRBJ2-5; possibly TRBD1 for D (6 bases). CDR1 and CDR2 (germline): LNHDA, SQIVND (reference sequence). The CDR3 has 16 residues. V lost 6 bases and J lost 5, with 22 bases in between. CDR3 sequence: CASRNPSPGDRETQYF. CDR3 coding DNA: TGTGCCAGTAGAAACCCCTCCCCAGGGGATCGGGAGACCCAGTACTTC.

In this sample, this clonotype turned up many times. This chain connects TRBV12-3 or TRBV12-4 to TRBJ1-1; D unclear. The CDR3 is 12 residues long. V gave up 3 bases and J gave up 4 bases, with 6 bases separating them. The CDR3 region is CASSFGPTEAFF. In nucleotides, the CDR3 is TGTGCCAGCAGTTTCGGACCCACTGAAGCTTTCTTT.

This clonotype was observed a few times. The V and J genes are TRBV6-1 and TRBJ2-2, with D possibly TRBD1 on 5 matching bases. Germline V gene data show CDR1 as MNHNS and CDR2 as SASEGT. V was cut by 6 bases and J by 7 bases, with 12 bases left in between. This CDR3 has 13 amino acids. DNA of the CDR3: TGTGCCAGCAGCACGCAGGGCGGCGGGGAGCTGTTTTTT. Translating it yields CASSTQGGGELFF.

This clonotype has at least ten counts. The V and J genes are TRBV28 and TRBJ2-5; tentative D call: TRBD2 (6 bases). CDR1 is MDHEN, CDR2 SYDVKM, per germline. Trimming cost V 2 bases and J 1 base, with 11 bases left between them. The CDR3 is made up of 15 amino acids. DNA for the CDR3: TGTGCCAGCAGTTTAAGGTCCGGGGGCCAAGAGACCCAGTACTTC. Amino acids: CASSLRSGGQETQYF.

This clonotype was detected many times. The chain has TRBV6-1 and TRBJ2-2; the D is unclear. Germline CDR1 is MNHNS and CDR2 is SASEGT. Trimming removed 0 bases at V and 5 bases at J, with 10 bases between. The CDR3 contains 15 residues. The CDR3 nucleotides are TGTGCCAGCAGTGAAGCAGGGTTCTCTACCGGGGAGCTGTTTTTT. Translation gives CASSEAGFSTGELFF.

The V call is TRBV4-1, the J call TRBJ1-6; 9 bases are shared with TRBD1. CDR3 length equals 16 residues. CDR1 and CDR2 from the germline V gene are MGHRA and YSYEKL. The J segment lost 9 bases and the V segment lost 1 base, leaving 7 bases of the junction unmatched. The CDR3 sequence is CASSQGAGQGSSPLHF. Here the CDR3 DNA reads TGCGCCAGCAGCCAAGGAGCGGGACAGGGTAGTTCACCCCTCCACTTT.

The chain is built from TRBV20-1 and TRBJ2-7; 9 bases are a match to TRBD1. The CDR3 extends over 16 amino acids. After removal of 0 bases from V and 5 bases from J, the junction contained 11 bases not matched to a gene. The germline gives CDR1 DFQATT, CDR2 SNEGSKA (reference sequence). In DNA form, the CDR3 reads TGCAGTGCTAGAGACCCAGGACAGGGGTTGAGAAACGAGCAGTACTTC. The encoded protein is CSARDPGQGLRNEQYF.

This clonotype was seen a few times. The chain joins TRBV5-1 to TRBJ2-1; the D gene is possibly TRBD1 (5 bases). V gave up 0 bases and J gave up 2 bases, with 12 bases separating them. This CDR3 has 16 amino acids. Germline CDR1 SGHRS, CDR2 YFSETQ. The CDR3 region has the DNA TGCGCCAGCAGCTTGGGGGTGACAGATACCTACAATGAGCAGTTCTTC. This translates into CASSLGVTDTYNEQFF.

This chain uses TRBV24-1 with TRBJ2-1; 10 bases map to TRBD2. This CDR3 region has 16 residues. V lost 2 bases to trimming and J lost 7 bases; unmatched junction nucleotides: 7. The V gene's germline CDR1 is KGHDR and CDR2 SFDVKD. This CDR3 reads CATSDSGTSVGNEQFF. CDR3 coding DNA: TGTGCCACCAGTGATTCCGGGACTAGCGTTGGGAATGAGCAGTTCTTC.

The CDR3 region has the DNA TGTGCCAGCAGTTTAGCGGCTTCTCGAGGGGGCTACACCTTC. The encoded protein is CASSLAASRGGYTF. V usage is TRBV12-3 or TRBV12-4 and J usage is TRBJ1-2; D remains ambiguous. The germline V and J ends were trimmed by 0 bases and 8 bases, with 13 bases remaining between them. The CDR3 totals 14 residues.

This clonotype was counted between two and nine times. The gene calls are TRBV18 and TRBJ2-2, with D maybe TRBD1 (6 bases). V was trimmed by 4 bases and J by 6 bases, leaving 15 bases between them. CDR1 and CDR2 from the germline V gene are KGHSH and LQKENI. The CDR3 is 15 residues long. For the CDR3, the DNA is TGTGCCAGCTCACAAGGGGACACAAGGGCCGGGGAGCTGTTTTTT. Its translation is CASSQGDTRAGELFF.

This clonotype came up many times. The J gene is TRBJ1-2, the V gene TRBV12-3 or TRBV12-4, with 8 bases that match TRBD1. J was trimmed by 7 bases and V by 5 bases; bases with no gene match: 6. This CDR3 is built from 13 residues. The chain's CDR3 is CASSPGGAIGYTF. The CDR3 DNA follows: TGTGCCAGCAGTCCAGGGGGCGCGATTGGCTACACCTTC.

This clonotype was counted ten times or more. This sequence joins TRBV27 and TRBJ2-1; TRBD2 matches at 10 bases. J lost 4 bases, V lost 6 bases, and 9 bases had no gene match. This CDR3 comprises 16 residues. Germline V lookup: CDR1 MNHEY, CDR2 SMNVEV (reference sequence). The CDR3 reads CASRLGLAGDYNEQFF. In DNA, the CDR3 is TGTGCCAGCAGGTTGGGTCTAGCGGGAGATTACAATGAGCAGTTCTTC.

The V and J genes are TRBV20-1 and TRBJ2-7; TRBD2 aligns across 9 bases. The length of the CDR3 is 13 residues. Unmatched junction bases numbered 2, after V lost 2 bases and J lost 3 bases. The germline V gene has CDR1 DFQATT and CDR2 SNEGSKA (reference sequence). CDR3 amino acids: CSARQAGGYEQYF. The CDR3 DNA reads as TGCAGTGCTAGACAAGCGGGGGGCTACGAGCAGTACTTC.

The chain has TRBV5-8 and TRBJ2-7; the D gene is possibly TRBD1 (6 bases). V was trimmed by 1 base and J by 4 bases, leaving 18 bases between them. This CDR3 contains 16 residues. Germline V lookup: CDR1 SGHTS, CDR2 YDEGEE. Here the CDR3 reads CASSLLTGHRLYEQYF. CDR3 DNA sequence: TGTGCCAGCAGCTTGCTTACGGGACACAGACTTTACGAGCAGTACTTC.

This clonotype was counted a few times. The chain couples TRBV6-1 to TRBJ1-2; D may be TRBD1 (6 bases). CDR3 length equals 15 residues. Germline V CDR1 and CDR2: MNHNS, SASEGT. The V gene lost 5 bases and the J gene lost 7 bases, with 20 bases spanning the gap. The DNA of the CDR3 is TGTGCCAGCAGTAGAGCGGGTAGACAGGACGCTGGCTACACCTTC. Translated: CASSRAGRQDAGYTF.

Ten or more counts support this clonotype. The V gene is TRBV27, the J gene TRBJ2-3; 8 bases agree with TRBD2. Germline assignment: CDR1 MNHEY and CDR2 SMNVEV (reference sequence). The V gene end was trimmed by 6 bases and the J gene end by 2 bases; junction bases not matched to a gene: 13. The CDR3 consists of 17 residues. CDR3 protein: CASREGLGLGYTDTQYF. DNA for the CDR3: TGTGCCAGCAGAGAGGGATTGGGACTAGGATACACAGATACGCAGTATTTT.

This clonotype was counted only a few times. This chain connects TRBV5-6 to TRBJ2-3; 10 positions match TRBD2. V shed 0 bases and J 4 bases; nucleotides not matched to a gene: 14. The CDR3 consists of 19 residues. Per germline, CDR1 SGHDT and CDR2 YYEEEE. The CDR3 DNA sequence: TGTGCCAGCAGCTTGGCTTTTTTCCTAGCGGGAGAGGCACCAGATACGCAGTATTTT. Amino acids: CASSLAFFLAGEAPDTQYF.

Many counts were recorded for this clonotype. This rearrangement joins TRBV20-1 to TRBJ2-7, with 9 bases aligning to TRBD2. The CDR3 loop spans 13 amino acids. Germline loops: CDR1 DFQATT, CDR2 SNEGSKA (reference sequence). With V trimmed by 7 bases and J by 1 base, 5 bases remained unmatched. The CDR3 DNA reads as TGCAGTGTAAGACTAGCGGTATCCTACGAGCAGTACTTC. It yields the protein CSVRLAVSYEQYF.

This clonotype has a handful of counts. The chain carries TRBV5-5 and TRBJ2-1, with D perhaps matching TRBD2 (6 bases). With 0 bases removed from V and 7 bases from J, the gap between germline ends came to 17 bases. The CDR3 length is 16 residues. CDR1 and CDR2 (germline): SGHKS, YYEKEE (reference sequence). CDR3 sequence (DNA): TGTGCCAGCAGCTTGGGGCTACTAGCTGTAAGTAATGAGCAGTTCTTC. Amino acid sequence: CASSLGLLAVSNEQFF.

This clonotype was seen ten or more times. The rearrangement uses TRBV20-1 and TRBJ2-1; 8 bases align to TRBD2. Germline V gene data show CDR1 as DFQATT and CDR2 as SNEGSKA (reference sequence). The junction had 6 bases not matched to a gene; V was cut back by 2 bases and J by 0 bases. This CDR3 region has 16 residues. The CDR3 nucleotides are TGCAGTGCTAGAACCTTAGCGGGGAGCTCCTACAATGAGCAGTTCTTC. Its protein is CSARTLAGSSYNEQFF.

Many counts were recorded for this clonotype. The chain has TRBV2 and TRBJ2-2; D may be TRBD1 (6 bases). This CDR3 has 14 amino acids. Trimming took 3 bases from V and 6 from J, leaving 11 bases between them. From germline, CDR1 is SNHLY and CDR2 FYNNEI. Written as DNA, the CDR3 is TGTGCCAGCAGTGAGGACAGCGTGGCCGGGGAGCTGTTTTTT. Its protein is CASSEDSVAGELFF.

Ten or more counts support this clonotype. The J gene is TRBJ2-7, the V gene TRBV12-3 or TRBV12-4; a possible D gene is TRBD1 (6 bases). V lost 5 bases and J 2 bases, leaving 16 bases between the germline ends. The CDR3 is 15 residues long. The CDR3 region has the DNA TGTGCCAGCAGTCGGGGACCGACAGGAACCTACGAGCAGTACTTC. This gives the protein CASSRGPTGTYEQYF.

In this sample, this clonotype turned up many times. J is TRBJ2-1 and V is TRBV14; D is unclear. The CDR3 has 16 residues. V was trimmed by 0 bases and J by 5 bases, leaving 14 bases between them. Germline values: CDR1 SGHDN, CDR2 FVKESK. The CDR3 sequence: CASSQDQGFGNNEQFF. CDR3 DNA: TGTGCCAGCAGCCAAGATCAAGGGTTTGGCAACAATGAGCAGTTCTTC.

DNA for the CDR3: TGTGCCAGCAGCCAAGGGGAGAGGGGGACCTACAATGAGCAGTTCTTC. It yields the protein CASSQGERGTYNEQFF. The V and J genes are TRBV7-2 and TRBJ2-1, with D perhaps TRBD1 (6 bases). The CDR3 contains 16 residues. Germline CDR1 and CDR2: SGHTA and FQGNSA. V dropped 5 bases and J dropped 2 bases, with 16 bases sitting between them.

This clonotype was detected many times. The chain recombines TRBV3-1 with TRBJ2-2; D tentatively fits TRBD1 or TRBD2 (5 bases each). Trimming left V 0 bases short and J 6 bases short, with 11 bases between. The CDR3 has 15 residues. In germline, CDR1 is LGHDT, CDR2 YNNKEL (reference sequence). The CDR3 DNA is TGTGCCAGCAGCCAAGAAGGGGAGTGGGCCGGGGAGCTGTTTTTT. This encodes CASSQEGEWAGELFF.

The chain has TRBV30 and TRBJ2-7, with TRBD2 identical over 8 bases. V shed 0 bases and J 1 base; nucleotides not matched to a gene: 5. The CDR3 sequence is 15 residues long. Germline CDR1 GTSNPN, CDR2 SVGIG (reference sequence). CDR3 sequence: CAWSVTGGWSYEQYF. CDR3 DNA: TGTGCCTGGAGTGTCACGGGAGGGTGGTCCTACGAGCAGTACTTC. The entire variable domain, with the rest obtained from reference TRBV30 and TRBJ2-7, is as follows: SQTIHQWPATLVQPVGSPLSLECTVEGTSNPNLYWYRQAAGRGLQLLFYSVGIGQISSEVPQNLSASRPQDRQFILSSKKLLLSDSGFYLCAWSVTGGWSYEQYFGPGTRLTVT.